This TCR beta chain is from a study of tissue T cells after allogeneic stem cell transplantation. TCRdb's copy holds only in-frame clones and misses some; the assay was immunoSEQ multiplex PCR. The top ten hold approximately 7% of the sample, which has more than 4,000 clones, less than 65% seen once. This clone was counted a few times. The listed genes are named as in mouse. The read halts 1 residue ahead of the CDR3 end, with the missing end drawn from the germline J gene. The ends lost 7 bases at V and 4 bases at J; junction bases unmatched: 6. The germline V gene encodes CDR1 KGHPV and CDR2 FQNQEV (reference sequence). The CDR3 has 14 amino acids. As to time point: mouse harvest day 7 after allogeneic transplant. Tail vein injection delivered 10^7 T-cell-depleted bone marrow cells and 10^6 splenic CD5+ T cells.

The TCR comes from a female BALB/c mouse given C57BL/6 T cells with graft-versus-host disease after an allogeneic hematopoietic cell transplant. The chain uses TRBV26 and TRBJ1-4; the match to TRBD1 covers 7 bases. The sequenced sample consisted of gut tissue. CDR3 bases read: TGTGCCAGCATCCCGGGACAGTTCAACGAAAGATTATTT. Translating it yields CASIPGQFNERLF. The full CDR3 sequence reads CASIPGQFNERLFF.